This TCR beta chain originates from a study of patients and donors after allogeneic stem cell transplantation. Using its own MiXCR run on the RT-PCR reads, TCRdb lists one record per CDR3 protein. The sample gives 920,000 or so distinct CDR3 sequences, approximately 19% of which show up once; 5.5% to 6.5% is in the top ten. J gave up 1 base and V 5 bases, and 10 bases lay outside the gene matches. The CDR3 covers 17 residues. This TCR derives from a human donor who was either an allogeneic HSCT recipient or a stem cell or donor lymphocyte infusion donor (not recorded which). It is not recorded whose cells these are; they may come from a transplant donor. The sequencing sample was made of blood, either unsorted or a sorted T cell fraction (not recorded which). The V call is TRBV6-7, the J call TRBJ2-4, with 8 nucleotides matching TRBD2. TRBV6-7 is recorded as an ORF, its role being uncertain. This chain's CDR3 is CASSSPSGSRAKNIQYF. The CDR3 nucleotides are TGTGCCAGCAGTAGCCCCAGCGGGAGTCGGGCCAAAAACATTCAGTACTTC.